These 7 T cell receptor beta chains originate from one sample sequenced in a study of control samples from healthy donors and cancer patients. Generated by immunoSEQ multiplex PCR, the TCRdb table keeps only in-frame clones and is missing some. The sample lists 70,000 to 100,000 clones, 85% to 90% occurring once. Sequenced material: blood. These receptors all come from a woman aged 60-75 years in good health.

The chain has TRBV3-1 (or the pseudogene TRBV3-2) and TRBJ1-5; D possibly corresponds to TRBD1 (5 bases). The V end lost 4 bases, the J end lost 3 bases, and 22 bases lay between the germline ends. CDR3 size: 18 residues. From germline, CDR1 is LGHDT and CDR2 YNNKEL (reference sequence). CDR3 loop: CASSLLNWGRDDNQPQHF. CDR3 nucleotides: TGTGCCAGCAGCCTCCTAAACTGGGGCAGGGATGACAATCAGCCCCAGCATTTT.

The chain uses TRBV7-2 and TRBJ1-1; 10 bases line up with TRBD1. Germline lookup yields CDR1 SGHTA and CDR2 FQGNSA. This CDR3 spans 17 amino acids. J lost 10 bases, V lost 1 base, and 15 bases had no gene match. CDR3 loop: CASSLDGTTGGIGGAFF. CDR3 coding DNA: TGTGCCAGCAGCTTAGATGGTACGACAGGGGGCATCGGAGGAGCTTTCTTT.

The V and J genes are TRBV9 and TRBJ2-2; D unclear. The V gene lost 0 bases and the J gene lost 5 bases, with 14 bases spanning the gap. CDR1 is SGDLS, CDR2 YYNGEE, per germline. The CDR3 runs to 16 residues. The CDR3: CASSVEGARSTGELFF. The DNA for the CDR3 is TGTGCCAGCAGCGTAGAGGGTGCCCGCTCTACCGGGGAGCTGTTTTTT.

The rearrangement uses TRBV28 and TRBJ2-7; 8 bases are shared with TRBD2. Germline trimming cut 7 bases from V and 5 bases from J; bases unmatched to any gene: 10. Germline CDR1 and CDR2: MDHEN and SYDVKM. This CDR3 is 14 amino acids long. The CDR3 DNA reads TGTGCCAGCAAGCAGCGGGAGACCCGCCACGAGCAGTACTTC. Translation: CASKQRETRHEQYF.

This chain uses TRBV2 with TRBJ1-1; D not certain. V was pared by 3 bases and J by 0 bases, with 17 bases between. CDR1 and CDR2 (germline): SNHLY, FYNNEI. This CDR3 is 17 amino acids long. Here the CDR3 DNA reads TGTGCCAGCAGTGAGGCGGGCCAGGAGACAATGAACACTGAAGCTTTCTTT. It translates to CASSEAGQETMNTEAFF.

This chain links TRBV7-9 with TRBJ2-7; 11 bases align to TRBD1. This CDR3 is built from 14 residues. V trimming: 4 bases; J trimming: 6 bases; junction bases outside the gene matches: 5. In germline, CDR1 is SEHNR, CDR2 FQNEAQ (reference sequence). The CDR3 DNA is TGTGCCAGCAGCTCGGGACAGGGGGTTTCCGAGCAGTACTTC. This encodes CASSSGQGVSEQYF.

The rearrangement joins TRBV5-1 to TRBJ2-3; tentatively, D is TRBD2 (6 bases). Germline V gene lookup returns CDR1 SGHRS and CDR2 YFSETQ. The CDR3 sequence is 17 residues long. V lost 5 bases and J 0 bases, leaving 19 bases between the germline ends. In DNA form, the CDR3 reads TGCGCCAGCAGTTTTCATTCCGGGACTCTAAGCACAGATACGCAGTATTTT. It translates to CASSFHSGTLSTDTQYF.